This T cell receptor beta chain was identified during a study of vaccination and CD4 T cells after COVID-19. An Oncomine TCR Beta short-read assay was used to sequence the DNA from cultured CD4+ T cells. The source of extracted genomic DNA was cultured CD4+ T cells. TCRdb reanalysed the PCR reads using MiXCR and keeps one entry per CDR3 protein. The table has 16,000 or so distinct CDR3 sequences, about 40% seen once. Described treatment: roughly ten-day PBMC culture with coronavirus spike peptide pools or control peptides (ViraFEST assay). The germline V gene encodes CDR1 MNHNS and CDR2 SASEGT. Trimming took 6 bases from V and 7 from J; bases not matched to a gene: 13. The CDR3 sequence is 15 residues long. About this clonotype: Its antigen is still unknown.

V gene TRBV6-1 combines with J gene TRBJ2-7, with 9 bases aligning to TRBD2. This material consisted of CD4+ T cells from blood, cultured in vitro, taken after SARS-CoV-2 vaccination. This sequence originates from a human donor who had recovered from COVID-19. The CDR3 DNA follows: TGTGCCAGCAGCGTTAGCGGGAGCCCAAGGGGAGAGCAGTACTTC. Protein: CASSVSGSPRGEQYF.